These 11 T cell receptor beta chains were sequenced from one sample in a study of T cell responses to AZD1222 COVID-19 vaccine. The repertoire was sequenced with immunoSEQ multiplex PCR; TCRdb's copy has only in-frame clones and lacks some. The table lists about 72,000 clones, about nine tenths of them singletons. Sequenced material: peripheral blood, taken 28 days after the second AZD1222 dose. Receptors were obtained from an adult who received the AZD1222 COVID-19 vaccine.

The V call is TRBV7-8, the J call TRBJ1-1; D ambiguous. CDR3 length equals 13 residues. Looked up from germline, CDR1 is SGHVS and CDR2 is FQNEAQ. Trimming took 3 bases from V and 5 from J, leaving 10 bases between them. The CDR3 spells CASSFQVTTEAFF. CDR3 bases: TGTGCCAGCAGCTTCCAGGTGACGACTGAAGCTTTCTTT.

The genes are TRBV2 and TRBJ1-1; the D gene is possibly TRBD1 (5 bases). Germline V gives CDR1 SNHLY, CDR2 FYNNEI. The germline V and J ends were trimmed by 5 bases and 0 bases, with 13 bases remaining between them. The CDR3 is 15 amino acids. The chain's CDR3 is CASSFRGGMNTEAFF. In DNA, the CDR3 is TGTGCCAGCAGTTTTAGGGGTGGTATGAACACTGAAGCTTTCTTT. The full variable domain, with the rest looked up from reference TRBV2 and TRBJ1-1, is EPEVTQTPSHQVTQMGQEVILRCVPISNHLYFYWYRQILGQKVEFLVSFYNNEISEKSEIFDDQFSVERPDGSNFTLKIRSTKLEDSAMYFCASSFRGGMNTEAFFGQGTRLTVV.

The chain combines TRBV15 with TRBJ2-7, with D unresolved. Trimming pared 0 bases from V and 4 bases from J, leaving 10 bases between. Germline V gene lookup returns CDR1 LNHNV and CDR2 YYDKDF (reference sequence). CDR3 size: 14 residues. The CDR3 nucleotides are TGTGCCACCAGCAGAGATCTCGGATTATACGAGCAGTACTTC. It codes for CATSRDLGLYEQYF.

This clone was recorded once. The V gene is TRBV18, the J gene TRBJ1-5, with D unclear. Between the trimmed V and J ends, which lost 4 bases and 2 bases, there was a span of 9 bases. The CDR3 sequence is 14 residues long. Germline CDR1 KGHSH, CDR2 LQKENI. CDR3 bases: TGTGCCAGCTCACGCGTTATTGGCAATCAGCCCCAGCATTTT. It is translated as CASSRVIGNQPQHF.

The V and J genes are TRBV12-3 or TRBV12-4 and TRBJ1-1, with D possibly TRBD1 on 6 matching bases. The CDR3 sequence is 13 residues long. Deletions cut 7 bases from V and 5 bases from J, with 14 bases between. The CDR3 bases are TGTGCCAGCATAAGAGGGGGTTCGACTGAAGCTTTCTTT. Translation: CASIRGGSTEAFF.

The chain is built from TRBV3-1 (or the pseudogene TRBV3-2) and TRBJ2-7, with D possibly called TRBD1 or TRBD2 (5 bases each). The CDR3 covers 18 residues. The V end was cut by 1 base, the J end by 3 bases, with 22 bases between. Per germline, CDR1 LGHDT and CDR2 YNNKEL (reference sequence). CDR3 nucleotides: TGTGCCAGCAGCCAAGGGGTGGCGGGTAAAAAGGGGCACTACGAGCAGTACTTC. Its protein is CASSQGVAGKKGHYEQYF.

This chain joins TRBV11-2 and TRBJ2-1, with D tentatively TRBD1 or TRBD2 (5 bases each). Germline CDR1 reads SGHAT; CDR2 reads FQNNGV. V shed 8 bases and J shed 5 bases, with 16 bases lying between them. The CDR3 extends over 14 amino acids. The CDR3 DNA sequence: TGTGCCAGCCGATCCCCGGGGCTCCACAATGAGCAGTTCTTC. Its protein is CASRSPGLHNEQFF. The whole variable domain, remainder taken from reference TRBV11-2 and TRBJ2-1, is EAGVAQSPRYKIIEKRQSVAFWCNPISGHATLYWYQQILGQGPKLLIQFQNNGVVDDSQLPKDRFSAERLKGVDSTLKIQPAKLEDSAVYLCASRSPGLHNEQFFGPGTRLTVL.

The V and J genes are TRBV7-2 and TRBJ1-1; 9 bases agree with TRBD1. The germline CDR1 and CDR2 sequences are SGHTA and FQGNSA. Trimming removed 1 base from V and 2 bases from J; junction bases left unmatched: 2. The CDR3 runs to 15 residues. The CDR3 region is CASSLVGQGNTEAFF. CDR3 sequence (DNA): TGTGCCAGCAGCTTAGTGGGACAGGGAAACACTGAAGCTTTCTTT.

The rearrangement joins TRBV7-9 to TRBJ1-3; D remains unclear. The CDR3 spans 16 residues. Germline values: CDR1 SEHNR, CDR2 FQNEAQ (reference sequence). V was clipped by 5 bases and J by 3 bases, with 17 bases between them. CDR3 nucleotide sequence: TGTGCCAGCAGCCCGGGCCAGCAGGCTCTTGGAAACACCATATATTTT. The encoded protein is CASSPGQQALGNTIYF.

The rearrangement links TRBV27 to TRBJ2-7, with 8 bases identical to TRBD1. Trimming took 5 bases from V and 6 from J; bases not matched to a gene: 9. Germline CDR1 and CDR2: MNHEY and SMNVEV (reference sequence). The CDR3 covers 14 residues. The CDR3 bases are TGTGCCAGCAGTCGTTGGGACAGGTCTCTCGAGCAGTACTTC. The encoded protein is CASSRWDRSLEQYF.

The chain links TRBV5-4 to TRBJ2-7, with D possibly being TRBD1 (7 bases). Deletions cut 4 bases from V and 0 bases from J, with 17 bases between. CDR1 SGHNT and CDR2 YYREEE come from the germline V gene (reference sequence). This CDR3 is built from 16 residues. Written as DNA, the CDR3 is TGTGCCAGCAGCCCCGAGGGGGGACAGAGCTCCTACGAGCAGTACTTC. Protein product: CASSPEGGQSSYEQYF.